In its sample, the clone carrying this T cell receptor beta chain was seen a few times. Expressed TCRB transcripts were sequenced because the entire RNA isolate underwent reverse transcription. Some clones are missing from TCRdb's copy, which holds only in-frame ones; the method was immunoSEQ multiplex PCR. Among 900,000 or so clones listed, 17% were seen once. The data are from a study of beta chain features in type 1 diabetes. Study context: Analysis included 107,917,701 sorted cells drawn from all samples.

A single heparinised draw of approximately 110 mL on average was taken per donor. Trimming cost V 5 bases and J 0 bases, with 11 bases left between them. The CDR3 sequence is 15 residues long. Germline CDR1 SGHTA, CDR2 FQGNSA. The gene calls are TRBV7-2 and TRBJ1-5; unclear D gene. The sequenced sample consisted of naive CD4+ T cells from blood. This TCR came from a woman aged 18-29 years in good health. The CDR3 spells CASSADNLSNQPQHF. The CDR3, as DNA: TGTGCCAGCAGCGCGGATAACCTTAGCAATCAGCCCCAGCATTTT.